The 19 T cell receptor beta chains listed next were all sequenced from one sample in a study of shared clonotypes between healthy human individuals. Naive CD8 cells comprised CD45RO-negative, CCR7-positively selected cells, excluding terminally differentiated effector memory CD45RA+ cells. TCRdb's copy holds only in-frame clones and misses some; the assay was immunoSEQ multiplex PCR. The table lists roughly 2,000,000 clones, 93% of them singletons. The sequenced sample consisted of naive CD8+ T cells from PBMCs. The origin of the receptors is a man in his late teens or twenties in good health. Some clones in this sample may be carry-over from other donors' samples.

The gene calls are TRBV6-5 and TRBJ2-7; 9 bases match TRBD1. V dropped 5 bases and J dropped 6; count of bases not matched to a gene: 8. This CDR3 region has 14 residues. CDR1 is MNHEY, CDR2 SVGAGI, per germline. This chain's CDR3 is CASSPGTGFTEQYF. The CDR3 nucleotides read TGTGCCAGCAGTCCCGGGACAGGGTTTACCGAGCAGTACTTC.

The gene calls are TRBV6-1 and TRBJ2-7, with TRBD2 matching over 8 bases. The CDR3 is 13 residues long. CDR1 is MNHNS and CDR2 is SASEGT in the germline V gene. With V trimmed by 7 bases and J by 6 bases, 8 bases remained unmatched. CDR3: CASIPGLAGEQYF. DNA of the CDR3: TGTGCCAGCATTCCTGGACTAGCTGGCGAGCAGTACTTC.

The rearrangement links TRBV29-1 to TRBJ1-4, with D perhaps TRBD1 (6 bases). The CDR3 covers 14 residues. Trimming left V 4 bases short and J 4 bases short, with 13 bases between. Germline V gene lookup returns CDR1 SQVTM and CDR2 ANQGSEA. The CDR3 region has the DNA TGCAGCGTTGCGTCGGGACATTTTAATGAAAAACTGTTTTTT. Amino acids: CSVASGHFNEKLFF.

The genes are TRBV28 and TRBJ1-5, with 7 bases identical to TRBD1. The CDR3 is 14 residues long. Trimming removed 6 bases from V and 6 bases from J; junction bases left unmatched: 8. Germline V lookup: CDR1 MDHEN, CDR2 SYDVKM. The CDR3 DNA is TGTGCCAGCAGACTCGACAGGGAGATTCAGCCCCAGCATTTT. Translation: CASRLDREIQPQHF.

The chain links TRBV5-1 to TRBJ2-7; D is unresolved. The CDR3 is made up of 14 amino acids. Between the trimmed V and J ends, which lost 2 bases and 5 bases, there was a span of 14 bases. Germline CDR1 is SGHRS and CDR2 is YFSETQ. The CDR3: CASSLIDRPDEQYF. CDR3 sequence (DNA): TGCGCCAGCAGCTTAATCGATCGCCCTGACGAGCAGTACTTC. The variable domain in full, with the rest retrieved from reference TRBV5-1 and TRBJ2-7, is KAGVTQTPRYLIKTRGQQVTLSCSPISGHRSVSWYQQTPGQGLQFLFEYFSETQRNKGNFPGRFSGRQFSNSRSEMNVSTLELGDSALYLCASSLIDRPDEQYFGPGTRLTVT.

This clone was observed a handful of times. The genes are TRBV30 and TRBJ1-1, with D unclear. CDR1 and CDR2 (germline): GTSNPN, SVGIG (reference sequence). The germline V and J ends were trimmed by 0 bases and 7 bases, with 15 bases remaining between them. This CDR3 is built from 14 residues. The chain's CDR3 is CAWSVLERGDEAFF. DNA for the CDR3: TGTGCCTGGAGTGTACTGGAGCGGGGTGATGAAGCTTTCTTT.

The chain has TRBV7-9 and TRBJ1-3, with TRBD1 matching over 7 bases. V lost 1 base and J lost 0; bases outside the gene matches: 6. Germline V lookup: CDR1 SEHNR, CDR2 FQNEAQ (reference sequence). The CDR3 consists of 17 residues. The DNA for the CDR3 is TGTGCCAGCAGCTTAGGCCCCGACAGGGTCTCTGGAAACACCATATATTTT. Amino acid sequence: CASSLGPDRVSGNTIYF. Using reference TRBV7-9 and TRBJ1-3 for the parts outside the CDR3, the full variable domain is DTGVSQNPRHKITKRGQNVTFRCDPISEHNRLYWYRQTLGQGPEFLTYFQNEAQLEKSRLLSDRFSAERPKGSFSTLEIQRTEQGDSAMYLCASSLGPDRVSGNTIYFGEGSWLTVV.

Of note for this clone: Other nucleotide sequences from this sample produce the same CDR3. The chain couples TRBV28 to TRBJ2-7; the D gene is possibly TRBD1 (6 bases). This CDR3 is 13 amino acids long. Germline loops: CDR1 MDHEN, CDR2 SYDVKM. With 3 bases removed from V and 3 bases from J, the gap between germline ends came to 9 bases. The CDR3 loop is CASSFRGFYEQYF. In nucleotides, the CDR3 is TGTGCCAGCAGTTTCAGGGGCTTCTACGAGCAGTACTTC.

A word on this clone: Within the sample, other DNA sequences also encode this same CDR3. The rearrangement joins TRBV6-5 to TRBJ1-2, with D hard to call. V was cut by 2 bases and J by 0 bases, with 4 bases left in between. CDR3 length: 13 amino acids. Per the germline V gene, CDR1 is MNHEY and CDR2 is SVGAGI. Here the CDR3 reads CASSYSPNYGYTF. CDR3 coding DNA: TGTGCCAGCAGTTACAGTCCTAACTATGGCTACACCTTC.

V usage is TRBV4-3 and J usage is TRBJ1-3; D might be TRBD1 (5 bases). V lost 0 bases and J 0 bases, leaving 18 bases between the germline ends. This CDR3 region has 19 residues. Germline values: CDR1 LGHNA, CDR2 YSLEER. CDR3 coding DNA: TGCGCCAGCAGCCAAGATCCTTCGGCAGAGGGGACCTCTGGAAACACCATATATTTT. Translating gives CASSQDPSAEGTSGNTIYF.

On this clone: This sample also contains other DNA sequences that code for the same CDR3. The gene calls are TRBV7-9 and TRBJ2-7; D is perhaps TRBD1 (5 bases). The V and J ends lost 4 bases and 0 bases respectively, with 13 bases between them. This CDR3 is 15 amino acids long. Germline values: CDR1 SEHNR, CDR2 FQNEAQ (reference sequence). CDR3 residues: CASSSWGLSSYEQYF. The CDR3, as DNA: TGTGCCAGCAGCTCCTGGGGCCTTAGCTCCTACGAGCAGTACTTC.

CDR3 in DNA: TGTGCCTGGTCCGGGACAGGGTTTGTGGAGACCCAGTACTTC. Translating it yields CAWSGTGFVETQYF. This chain connects TRBV30 to TRBJ2-5, with 9 bases identical to TRBD1. Germline CDR1 is GTSNPN and CDR2 is SVGIG (reference sequence). The CDR3 sequence is 14 residues long. V shed 5 bases, J shed 5 bases, and the junction held 9 bases outside the gene matches. Full variable domain (remainder filled in from reference TRBV30 and TRBJ2-5): SQTIHQWPATLVQPVGSPLSLECTVEGTSNPNLYWYRQAAGRGLQLLFYSVGIGQISSEVPQNLSASRPQDRQFILSSKKLLLSDSGFYLCAWSGTGFVETQYFGPGTRLLVL.

V usage is TRBV7-3 and J usage is TRBJ1-2; D not resolved. Per the germline V gene, CDR1 is SGHTA and CDR2 is FQGTGA. Trimming took off 4 bases at V and 2 bases at J, with 11 bases between the two ends. The CDR3 loop spans 14 amino acids. The chain's CDR3 is CASSSRGANYGYTF. The CDR3 region has the DNA TGTGCCAGCAGCTCACGTGGTGCCAACTATGGCTACACCTTC.

V gene TRBV5-4 combines with J gene TRBJ2-1; 11 bases align to TRBD2. Trimming cost V 0 bases and J 6 bases; bases outside gene matches: 2. CDR1 SGHNT and CDR2 YYREEE come from the germline V gene (reference sequence). The CDR3 contains 15 residues. The CDR3 coding sequence is TGTGCCAGCAGCTTGGGACTAGCGGGGACCAATGAGCAGTTCTTC. This sequence encodes CASSLGLAGTNEQFF. The entire variable domain, with the rest obtained from reference TRBV5-4 and TRBJ2-1, is as follows: ETGVTQSPTHLIKTRGQQVTLRCSSQSGHNTVSWYQQALGQGPQFIFQYYREEENGRGNFPPRFSGLQFPNYSSELNVNALELDDSALYLCASSLGLAGTNEQFFGPGTRLTVL.

Only one count was recorded for this clone. V is TRBV29-1 and J is TRBJ2-1; D is perhaps TRBD1 (5 bases). This CDR3 is built from 11 residues. Germline lookup yields CDR1 SQVTM and CDR2 ANQGSEA. V gave up 7 bases and J gave up 9 bases, with 13 bases separating them. The DNA of the CDR3 is TGCAGCGCGCCAACCCAGGGTGAGCAGTTCTTC. Its translation is CSAPTQGEQFF.

A word on this clone: The sample has other DNA sequences that encode this CDR3 too. The chain combines TRBV7-9 with TRBJ2-5; possibly TRBD1 for D (5 bases). Trimming stripped 1 base from V and 1 base from J, with 7 bases between. The CDR3 has 14 residues. Germline V lookup: CDR1 SEHNR, CDR2 FQNEAQ (reference sequence). CDR3 sequence: CASSLVGAQETQYF. The CDR3 coding sequence is TGTGCCAGCAGCTTAGTTGGGGCCCAAGAGACCCAGTACTTC. The full variable domain, completed using reference TRBV7-9 and TRBJ2-5, is DTGVSQNPRHKITKRGQNVTFRCDPISEHNRLYWYRQTLGQGPEFLTYFQNEAQLEKSRLLSDRFSAERPKGSFSTLEIQRTEQGDSAMYLCASSLVGAQETQYFGPGTRLLVL.

V usage is TRBV6-1 and J usage is TRBJ1-4; D uncertain. CDR1 and CDR2 from the germline V gene are MNHNS and SASEGT. Between the trimmed V and J ends, which lost 3 bases and 5 bases, there was a span of 16 bases. CDR3 length equals 16 residues. The DNA of the CDR3 is TGTGCCAGCAGTGAGTTCGAGCAGATCATGAATGAAAAACTGTTTTTT. It is translated as CASSEFEQIMNEKLFF.

The gene calls are TRBV29-1 and TRBJ2-1; the D is unclear. The length of the CDR3 is 11 residues. Germline-derived CDR1 and CDR2 are SQVTM and ANQGSEA. Trimming cost V 3 bases and J 7 bases, with 7 bases left between them. CDR3 loop: CSVDAANEQFF. The CDR3 bases are TGCAGCGTTGACGCGGCGAATGAGCAGTTCTTC.

The chain recombines TRBV28 with TRBJ2-7; a possible D gene is TRBD2 (7 bases). The CDR3 runs to 16 residues. CDR1 is MDHEN and CDR2 is SYDVKM in the germline V gene. V gave up 5 bases and J gave up 3 bases, with 20 bases separating them. The CDR3 loop is CASSPLGGARGYEQYF. CDR3 bases: TGTGCCAGCAGTCCTCTGGGGGGGGCCAGAGGCTACGAGCAGTACTTC.